Each of the 2 T cell receptor beta chains below was sequenced from the same sample in a study of blood T cell repertoires in COVID-19. Here immunoSEQ multiplex PCR was the method, and the copy in TCRdb shows in-frame clones only, minus some. The table has some 98,000 clones, roughly 80% seen once. Sequences were obtained from peripheral blood. Receptor source: a human donor in a cohort sampled during active COVID-19.

Note on this clone: The same CDR3 can be traced to other DNA sequences in this sample. The rearrangement joins TRBV18 to TRBJ1-1, with a weak D call TRBD1 (5 bases). Germline CDR1 is KGHSH and CDR2 is LQKENI. The CDR3 covers 15 residues. The V end lost 4 bases, the J end lost 1 base, and 13 bases lay between the germline ends. DNA of the CDR3: TGTGCCAGCTCACTTGGAGGGGTGGGGAACACTGAAGCTTTCTTT. Translated: CASSLGGVGNTEAFF.

Worth noting for this clone: The junction does not match germline at one end; this may be a read error. The genes are TRBV7-2 and TRBJ2-1, with D tentatively TRBD1 (6 bases). The CDR3 spans 14 residues. Germline V gene data show CDR1 as SGHTA and CDR2 as FQGNSA. Here the CDR3 reads CASTLRGIQNEQFF. The CDR3 nucleotides read TGTGCCAGCACCTTAAGGGGGATTCAAAATGAGCAGTTCTTC. Variable domain in full (rest from reference TRBV7-2 and TRBJ2-1): GAGVSQSPSNKVTEKGKDVELRCDPISGHTALYWYRQSLGQGLEFLIYFQGNSAPDKSGLPSDRFSAERTGGSVSTLTIQRTQQEDSAVYLCASTLRGIQNEQFFGPGTRLTVL.